The 3 T cell receptor beta chains below come from one sample, sequenced in a study of blood T cell repertoires in COVID-19 (dated by TCRdb to the early 2020s). The library was obtained by the immunoSEQ multiplex PCR assay. In TCRdb, the immuneACCESS table is reduced to in-frame sequences with V and J assigned. These tables do not hold every clone; where another copy was compared, an unresolved V gene accounts for under half, and the others remain unexplained. This sample is represented by roughly 290,000 clones; around 90% of them were singletons. The top ten constitute less than 2% of the sample. Source material: PBMCs or T cells enriched from blood (not recorded which). Source of these receptors: a woman aged 40 to 49 who had recovered from COVID-19.

CDR3 amino acids: CASSSLAGAETQYF. Written as DNA, the CDR3 is TGTGCCAGCAGCTCCCTAGCGGGCGCGGAGACCCAGTACTTC. The chain employs TRBV7-2 and TRBJ2-5; TRBD2 agrees at 8 bases. The germline V gene encodes CDR1 SGHTA and CDR2 FQGNSA. The CDR3 is 14 residues long. The junction had 6 bases not matched to a gene; V was cut back by 4 bases and J by 5 bases.

The chain carries TRBV18 and TRBJ2-7, with D uncertain. V lost 3 bases to trimming and J lost 4 bases, with 16 bases between them. The length of the CDR3 is 15 residues. The V gene's germline CDR1 is KGHSH and CDR2 LQKENI. In nucleotides, the CDR3 is TGTGCCAGCTCACCCCAAGCATCGCGGCTTTACGAGCAGTACTTC. It codes for CASSPQASRLYEQYF. The whole variable domain, remainder taken from reference TRBV18 and TRBJ2-7, is NAGVMQNPRHLVRRRGQEARLRCSPMKGHSHVYWYRQLPEEGLKFMVYLQKENIIDESGMPKERFSAEFPKEGPSILRIQQVVRGDSAAYFCASSPQASRLYEQYFGPGTRLTVT.

Concerning this clone itself: The same CDR3 arises from other DNA sequences in this sample as well. The chain uses TRBV18 and TRBJ2-1, with 10 bases identical to TRBD2. Per germline, CDR1 KGHSH and CDR2 LQKENI. The ends lost 6 bases at V and 4 bases at J; junction bases unmatched: 6. The CDR3 has 15 amino acids. CDR3: CASSPLAGGYNEQFF. The DNA of the CDR3 is TGTGCCAGCTCTCCCTTAGCGGGAGGTTACAATGAGCAGTTCTTC. The entire variable domain, with the rest obtained from reference TRBV18 and TRBJ2-1, is as follows: NAGVMQNPRHLVRRRGQEARLRCSPMKGHSHVYWYRQLPEEGLKFMVYLQKENIIDESGMPKERFSAEFPKEGPSILRIQQVVRGDSAAYFCASSPLAGGYNEQFFGPGTRLTVL.